This note documents a single TCR beta chain sequence. This sample is part of a study of blood T cell repertoires in COVID-19. Study information: Acute and convalescent COVID-19 specimens originated in the United States, Italy and Spain.

Per the original methods: Nucleated cell number was recorded as an estimate derived from reference gene primer amplification. TCRdb keeps only in-frame clones here, not all; method: immunoSEQ multiplex PCR. That table supplies the V and J calls and clone size; D and trimming were determined from the DNA. Altogether approximately 170,000 clones are present, 88% being singletons, with the ten largest covering approximately 2.1%. The CDR3 consists of 15 residues. The V gene end was trimmed by 5 bases and the J gene end by 6 bases; junction bases not matched to a gene: 7. In germline, CDR1 is SGHAT, CDR2 FQNNGV.

This chain connects TRBV11-2 to TRBJ1-5, with 10 bases fitting TRBD1. The sequenced sample consisted of peripheral blood. The TCR was taken from a man aged 45-65 years who had recovered from COVID-19. CDR3 residues: CASSPTGGMGQPQHF. CDR3 in DNA: TGTGCCAGCAGCCCGACAGGGGGCATGGGTCAGCCCCAGCATTTT.